A selection of T cell receptor beta chains follows, all from one sample in a study of T cell responses to AZD1222 COVID-19 vaccine. Measured with immunoSEQ multiplex PCR; TCRdb has only the in-frame clones, and not every one. Among about 110,000 clones listed, roughly 87% were seen once. Sequenced material: peripheral blood, taken on day 0 of MenACWY control vaccination. The receptors come from an adult in good health. Each CDR3 is given with its conserved first and last residue. The order of the fields is clone size, J gene, V gene, D gene, CDR3 protein, CDR3 DNA. A D gene is named only where the DNA matches it firmly. The size of a clone is reported for some rows only, either as once, few or many, or as a class for expanded clones.

- TRBJ2-2 TRBV7-6 TRBD1 CASSPIRRDRGRTGELFF TGTGCCAGCAGCCCCATCCGCCGGGACAGGGGGCGAACCGGGGAGCTGTTTTTT
once TRBJ1-5 TRBV7-2 TRBD1 CASSAAGTGVQPQHF TGTGCCAGCAGCGCAGCCGGGACAGGGGTACAGCCCCAGCATTTT
- TRBJ1-1 TRBV28 - CASTPLGQLDTEAFF TGTGCCAGCACCCCGTTAGGGCAGTTGGACACTGAAGCTTTCTTT
- TRBJ2-7 TRBV5-4 - CASSDGPSSYEQYF TGTGCCAGCAGTGACGGCCCCAGCTCCTACGAGCAGTACTTC
- TRBJ2-5 TRBV7-2 - CASSLGDNQETQYF TGTGCCAGCAGCTTAGGTGACAACCAAGAGACCCAGTACTTC
- TRBJ2-1 TRBV4-1 TRBD2 CASSQDRVVAGGSDEQFF TGCGCCAGCAGCCAAGATAGGGTTGTAGCGGGGGGGTCGGATGAGCAGTTCTTC
- TRBJ2-7 TRBV4-2 TRBD1 CASSQDNRGPPYEQYF TGTGCCAGCAGCCAAGATAACAGGGGGCCTCCCTACGAGCAGTACTTC
- TRBJ1-3 TRBV7-9 - CASSPTGISGNTIYF TGTGCCAGCAGCCCAACAGGGATCTCTGGAAACACCATATATTTT
- TRBJ1-3 TRBV3-1/TRBV3-2 - CASTAGSSGNTIYF TGTGCCAGCACCGCGGGGTCCTCTGGAAACACCATATATTTT
- TRBJ2-7 TRBV15 - CATSRGPPGAYEQYF TGTGCCACCAGCAGAGGTCCCCCGGGCGCTTACGAGCAGTACTTC
- TRBJ2-6 TRBV6-5 - CARGWSSGANVLTF TGTGCCAGGGGATGGAGCTCTGGGGCCAACGTCCTGACTTTC
- TRBJ1-6 TRBV11-2 TRBD1 CASSFGQADSPLHF TGTGCCAGCAGCTTCGGACAGGCAGACTCACCCCTCCACTTT
- TRBJ2-2 TRBV24-1 TRBD1 CATSDLQDRGTGELFF TGTGCCACCAGTGATTTGCAGGACAGGGGGACCGGGGAGCTGTTTTTT
- TRBJ2-7 TRBV27 - CASSDTYEQYF TGTGCCAGCAGTGACACTTACGAGCAGTACTTC